This T cell receptor beta chain was retrieved from a study of T cells in Graves' hyperthyroidism and ophthalmopathy. RNA transcripts were the template for amplifying TCR beta CDR3 regions. The TCR CDR3 first-round RT-PCR relied on the HTBI primer set. MiXCR was run by TCRdb on the multiplex PCR reads, yielding one entry per CDR3 protein. The sample consists of 550,000 to 700,000 distinct CDR3 sequences, roughly 14% of them appearing once. CDR3 length equals 12 residues. Between the trimmed V and J ends, which lost 1 base and 11 bases, there was a span of 11 bases. This clonotype showed up just a few times.

The TCR sequence derives from a woman in her forties with Graves' ophthalmopathy. The V gene is TRBV12-3 or TRBV12-4, the J gene TRBJ1-1; D ambiguous. Specimen: blood. The DNA of the CDR3 is TGTGCCAGCAGTTTAGATGGCAGGCGGGCTTTCTTT. It encodes CASSLDGRRAFF.